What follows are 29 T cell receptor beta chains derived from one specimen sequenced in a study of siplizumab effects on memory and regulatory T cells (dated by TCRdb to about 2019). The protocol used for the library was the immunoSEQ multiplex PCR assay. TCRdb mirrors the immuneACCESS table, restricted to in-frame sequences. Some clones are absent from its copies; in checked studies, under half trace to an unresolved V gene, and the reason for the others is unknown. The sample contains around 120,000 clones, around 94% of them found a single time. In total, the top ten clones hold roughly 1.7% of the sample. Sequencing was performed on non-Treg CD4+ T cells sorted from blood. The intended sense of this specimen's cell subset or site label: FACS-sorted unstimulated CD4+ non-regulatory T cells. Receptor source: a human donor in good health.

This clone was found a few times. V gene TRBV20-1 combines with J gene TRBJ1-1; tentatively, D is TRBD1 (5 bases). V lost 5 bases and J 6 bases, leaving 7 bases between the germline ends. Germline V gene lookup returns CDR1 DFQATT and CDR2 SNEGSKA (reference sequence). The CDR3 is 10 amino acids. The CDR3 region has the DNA TGCAGTGCTCGACAGTCTGAAGCTTTCTTT. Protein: CSARQSEAFF.

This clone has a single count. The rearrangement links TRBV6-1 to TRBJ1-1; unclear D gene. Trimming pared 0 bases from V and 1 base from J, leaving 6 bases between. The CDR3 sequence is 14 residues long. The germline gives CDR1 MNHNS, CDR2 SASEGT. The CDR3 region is CASSEALWNTEAFF. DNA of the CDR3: TGTGCCAGCAGTGAAGCGCTATGGAACACTGAAGCTTTCTTT.

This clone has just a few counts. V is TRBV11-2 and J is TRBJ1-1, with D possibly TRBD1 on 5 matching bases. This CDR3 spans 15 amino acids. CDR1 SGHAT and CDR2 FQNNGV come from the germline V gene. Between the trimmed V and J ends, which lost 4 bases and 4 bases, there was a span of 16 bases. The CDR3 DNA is TGTGCCAGCAGCTCCTTCCGGGGCGACGGCACTGAAGCTTTCTTT. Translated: CASSSFRGDGTEAFF.

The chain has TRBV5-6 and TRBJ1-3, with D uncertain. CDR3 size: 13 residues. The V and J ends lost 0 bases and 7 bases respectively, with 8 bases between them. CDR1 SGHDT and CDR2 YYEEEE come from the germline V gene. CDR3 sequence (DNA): TGTGCCAGCAGCTTGGGCCGGGAGAACACCATATATTTT. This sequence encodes CASSLGRENTIYF.

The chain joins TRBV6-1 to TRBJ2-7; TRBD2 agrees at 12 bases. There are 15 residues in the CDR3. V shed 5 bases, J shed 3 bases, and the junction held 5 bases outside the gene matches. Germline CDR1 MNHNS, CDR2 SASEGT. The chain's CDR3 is CASSPRTSGDYEQYF. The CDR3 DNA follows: TGTGCCAGCAGTCCCCGGACTAGCGGGGACTACGAGCAGTACTTC.

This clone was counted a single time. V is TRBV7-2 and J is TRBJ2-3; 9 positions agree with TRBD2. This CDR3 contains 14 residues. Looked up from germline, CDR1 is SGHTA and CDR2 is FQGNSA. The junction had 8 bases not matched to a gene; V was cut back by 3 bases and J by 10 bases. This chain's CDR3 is CASSFGRGGLPQYF. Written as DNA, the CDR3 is TGTGCCAGCAGCTTTGGGCGGGGGGGCTTGCCGCAGTATTTT.

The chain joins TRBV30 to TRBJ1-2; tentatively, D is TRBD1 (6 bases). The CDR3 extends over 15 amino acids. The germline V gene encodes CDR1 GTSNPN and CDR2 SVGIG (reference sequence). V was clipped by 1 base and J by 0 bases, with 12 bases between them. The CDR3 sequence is CAWSAPDRANYGYTF. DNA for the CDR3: TGTGCCTGGAGTGCCCCGGACAGAGCTAACTATGGCTACACCTTC.

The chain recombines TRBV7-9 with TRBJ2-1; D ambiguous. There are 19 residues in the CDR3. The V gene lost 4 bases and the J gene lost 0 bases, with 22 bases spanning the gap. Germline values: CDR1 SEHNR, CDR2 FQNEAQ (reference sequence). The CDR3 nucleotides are TGTGCCAGCAGCTCGATCGGCCCCCCTGACATTTACTCCTACAATGAGCAGTTCTTC. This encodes CASSSIGPPDIYSYNEQFF.

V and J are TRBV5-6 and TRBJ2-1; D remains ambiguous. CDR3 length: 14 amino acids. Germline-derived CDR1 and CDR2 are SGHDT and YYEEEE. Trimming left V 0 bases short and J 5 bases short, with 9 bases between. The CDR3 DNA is TGTGCCAGCAGCTTGGGTGGTAAAAACAATGAGCAGTTCTTC. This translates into CASSLGGKNNEQFF.

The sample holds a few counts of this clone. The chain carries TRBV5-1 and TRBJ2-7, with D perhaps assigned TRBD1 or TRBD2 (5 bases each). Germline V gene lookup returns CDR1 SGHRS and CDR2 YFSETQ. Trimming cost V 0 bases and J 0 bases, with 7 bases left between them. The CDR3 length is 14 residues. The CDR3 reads CASSLAGSSYEQYF. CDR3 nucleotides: TGCGCCAGCAGCTTGGCAGGGAGCTCCTACGAGCAGTACTTC.

The CDR3 nucleotides read TGTGCCAGCAGTACACAGGGTGATCAGCCCCAGCATTTT. It is translated as CASSTQGDQPQHF. The J gene is TRBJ1-5, the V gene TRBV6-6, with D possibly TRBD1 on 6 matching bases. This CDR3 comprises 13 residues. Germline lookup yields CDR1 MNHNY and CDR2 SVGAGI (reference sequence). V lost 5 bases and J lost 5, with 10 bases in between.

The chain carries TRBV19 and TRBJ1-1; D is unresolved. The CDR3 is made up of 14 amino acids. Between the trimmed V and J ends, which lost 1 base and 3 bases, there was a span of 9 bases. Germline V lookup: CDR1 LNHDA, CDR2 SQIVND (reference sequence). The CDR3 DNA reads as TGTGCCAGTAGTATAGTGGCAGACTACACTGAAGCTTTCTTT. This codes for CASSIVADYTEAFF.

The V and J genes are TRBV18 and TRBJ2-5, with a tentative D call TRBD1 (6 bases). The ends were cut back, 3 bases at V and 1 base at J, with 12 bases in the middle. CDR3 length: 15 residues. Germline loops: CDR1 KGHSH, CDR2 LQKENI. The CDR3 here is CASSPGGGFQETQYF. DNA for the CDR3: TGTGCCAGCTCACCGGGTGGGGGCTTCCAAGAGACCCAGTACTTC.

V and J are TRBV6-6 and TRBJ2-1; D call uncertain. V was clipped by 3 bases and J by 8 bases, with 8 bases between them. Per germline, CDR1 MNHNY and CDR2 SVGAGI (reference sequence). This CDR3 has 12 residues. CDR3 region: CASSYWQDEQFF. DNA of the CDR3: TGTGCCAGCAGTTATTGGCAGGATGAGCAGTTCTTC.

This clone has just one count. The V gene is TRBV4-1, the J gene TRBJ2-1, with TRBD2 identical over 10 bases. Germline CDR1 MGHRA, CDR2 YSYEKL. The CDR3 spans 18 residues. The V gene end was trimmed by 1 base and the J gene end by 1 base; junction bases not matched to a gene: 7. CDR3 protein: CASSQVLAGVVSYNEQFF. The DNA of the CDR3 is TGCGCCAGCAGCCAAGTTCTAGCGGGAGTTGTATCCTACAATGAGCAGTTCTTC.

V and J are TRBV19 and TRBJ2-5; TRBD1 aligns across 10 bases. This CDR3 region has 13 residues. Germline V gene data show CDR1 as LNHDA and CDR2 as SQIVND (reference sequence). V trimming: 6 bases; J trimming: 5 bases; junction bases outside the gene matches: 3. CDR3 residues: CASRDRGRETQYF. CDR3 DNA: TGTGCCAGTAGGGACAGGGGGAGGGAGACCCAGTACTTC.

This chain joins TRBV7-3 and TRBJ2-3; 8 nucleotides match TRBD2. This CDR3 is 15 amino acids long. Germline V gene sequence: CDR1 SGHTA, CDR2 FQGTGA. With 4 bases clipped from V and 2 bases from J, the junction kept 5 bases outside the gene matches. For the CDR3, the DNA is TGTGCCAGCAGCTCGCGCGGGAGGTACACAGATACGCAGTATTTT. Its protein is CASSSRGRYTDTQYF.

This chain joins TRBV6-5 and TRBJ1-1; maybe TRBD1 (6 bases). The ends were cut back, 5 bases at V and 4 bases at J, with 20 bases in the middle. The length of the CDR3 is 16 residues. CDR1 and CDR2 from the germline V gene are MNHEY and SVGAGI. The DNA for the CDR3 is TGTGCCAGCAGTCACTGGGCGATGGGAGGGGGCACTGAAGCTTTCTTT. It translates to CASSHWAMGGGTEAFF.

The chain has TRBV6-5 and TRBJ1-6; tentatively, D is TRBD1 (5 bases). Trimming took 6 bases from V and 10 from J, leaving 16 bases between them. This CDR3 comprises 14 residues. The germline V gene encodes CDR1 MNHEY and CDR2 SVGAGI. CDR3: CASRRQGNASPLHF. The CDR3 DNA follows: TGTGCCAGCAGGCGCCAGGGAAACGCCTCACCCCTCCACTTT.

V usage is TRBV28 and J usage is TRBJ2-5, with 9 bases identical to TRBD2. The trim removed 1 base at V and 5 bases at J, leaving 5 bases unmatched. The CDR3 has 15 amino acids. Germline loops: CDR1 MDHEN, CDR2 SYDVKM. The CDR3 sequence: CASSLYGGRGETQYF. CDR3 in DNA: TGTGCCAGCAGTTTATACGGCGGGAGGGGTGAGACCCAGTACTTC.

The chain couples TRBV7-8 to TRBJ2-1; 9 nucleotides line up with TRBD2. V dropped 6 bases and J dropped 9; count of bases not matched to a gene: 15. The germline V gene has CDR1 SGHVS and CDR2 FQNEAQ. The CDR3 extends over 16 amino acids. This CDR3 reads CASRFRRAGGLGEQFF. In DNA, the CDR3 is TGTGCCAGCAGGTTCCGCAGAGCGGGGGGTTTGGGTGAGCAGTTCTTC.

CDR3: CASRFTGISEAFF. In DNA, the CDR3 is TGCGCCAGCAGGTTCACAGGGATCTCTGAAGCTTTCTTT. This chain links TRBV5-1 with TRBJ1-1; D is possibly TRBD1 (6 bases). Germline CDR1 is SGHRS and CDR2 is YFSETQ. V was shortened by 5 bases and J by 6 bases, with 14 bases between the two germline ends. There are 13 residues in the CDR3. Full variable domain (remainder filled in from reference TRBV5-1 and TRBJ1-1): KAGVTQTPRYLIKTRGQQVTLSCSPISGHRSVSWYQQTPGQGLQFLFEYFSETQRNKGNFPGRFSGRQFSNSRSEMNVSTLELGDSALYLCASRFTGISEAFFGQGTRLTVV.

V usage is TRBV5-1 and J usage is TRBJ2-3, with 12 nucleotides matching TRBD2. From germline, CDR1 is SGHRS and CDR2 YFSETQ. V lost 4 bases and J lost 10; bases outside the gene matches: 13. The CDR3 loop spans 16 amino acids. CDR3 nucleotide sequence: TGCGCCAGCAGCACCGGGACTAGCGGGCAACAAGGGGCGCAGTATTTT. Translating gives CASSTGTSGQQGAQYF.

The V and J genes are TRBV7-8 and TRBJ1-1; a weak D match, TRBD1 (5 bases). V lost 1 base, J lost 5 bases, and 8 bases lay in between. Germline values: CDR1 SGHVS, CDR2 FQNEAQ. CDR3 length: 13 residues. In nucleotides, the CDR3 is TGTGCCAGCAGCTTAGTTGAGGGGACTGAAGCTTTCTTT. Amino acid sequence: CASSLVEGTEAFF.

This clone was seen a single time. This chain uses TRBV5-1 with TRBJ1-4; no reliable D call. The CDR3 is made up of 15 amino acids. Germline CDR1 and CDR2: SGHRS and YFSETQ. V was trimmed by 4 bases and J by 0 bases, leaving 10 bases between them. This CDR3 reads CASSVIGATNEKLFF. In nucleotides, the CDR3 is TGCGCCAGCAGCGTAATCGGGGCAACTAATGAAAAACTGTTTTTT. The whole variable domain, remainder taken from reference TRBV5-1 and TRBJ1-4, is KAGVTQTPRYLIKTRGQQVTLSCSPISGHRSVSWYQQTPGQGLQFLFEYFSETQRNKGNFPGRFSGRQFSNSRSEMNVSTLELGDSALYLCASSVIGATNEKLFFGSGTQLSVL.

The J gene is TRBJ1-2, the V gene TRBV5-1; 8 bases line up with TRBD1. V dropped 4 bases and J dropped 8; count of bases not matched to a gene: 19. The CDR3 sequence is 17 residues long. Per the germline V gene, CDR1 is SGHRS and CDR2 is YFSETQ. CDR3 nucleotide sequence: TGCGCCAGCAGCAAGCAACCGGGACAGGCTGACTTTTGGGGCTACACCTTC. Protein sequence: CASSKQPGQADFWGYTF.

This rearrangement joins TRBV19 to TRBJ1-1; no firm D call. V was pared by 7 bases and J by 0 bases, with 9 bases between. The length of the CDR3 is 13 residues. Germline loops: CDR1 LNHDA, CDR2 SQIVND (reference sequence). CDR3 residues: CASIGVLNTEAFF. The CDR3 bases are TGTGCCAGTATTGGGGTATTGAACACTGAAGCTTTCTTT. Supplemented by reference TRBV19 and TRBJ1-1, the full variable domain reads DGGITQSPKYLFRKEGQNVTLSCEQNLNHDAMYWYRQDPGQGLRLIYYSQIVNDFQKGDIAEGYSVSREKKESFPLTVTSAQKNPTAFYLCASIGVLNTEAFFGQGTRLTVV.

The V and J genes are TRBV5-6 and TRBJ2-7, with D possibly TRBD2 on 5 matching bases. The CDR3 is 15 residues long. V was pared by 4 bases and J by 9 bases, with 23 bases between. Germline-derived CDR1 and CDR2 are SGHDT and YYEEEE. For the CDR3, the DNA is TGTGCCAGCAGCATCTACAGCGGAATTGGGCTAGGGCAGTACTTC. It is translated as CASSIYSGIGLGQYF.

The CDR3 region is CASSWTSNTIYF. The DNA for the CDR3 is TGTGCCAGCAGCTGGACTTCGAACACCATATATTTT. V usage is TRBV7-9 and J usage is TRBJ1-3, with D unresolved. There are 12 residues in the CDR3. Germline V gene data show CDR1 as SEHNR and CDR2 as FQNEAQ (reference sequence). With 4 bases removed from V and 7 bases from J, the gap between germline ends came to 8 bases.